This record covers a single T cell receptor beta chain. Its matching antigen is unknown. Assay: immunoSEQ multiplex PCR; the TCRdb copy retains only in-frame clones and omits some. The sample contains roughly 100,000 clones, roughly 96% of which appear only once. Germline CDR1 MNHEY, CDR2 SMNVEV (reference sequence). The CDR3 covers 12 residues. Trimming removed 8 bases at V and 1 base at J, with 8 bases between. The selected patients with pancreatic ductal adenocarcinoma had surgery but no neoadjuvant therapy. These data are taken from a study of T cells in pancreatic ductal adenocarcinoma. Points from the study as a whole: Blood had more productive templates and about 8-fold more unique clonotypes than tumor. Comparisons of tumor and blood clonality may show falsely lower tumor diversity. Results skew toward the minority of patients with early-stage disease. Blood clonality (roughly 0.07) did not differ significantly from tumor (approximately 0.1).

This chain connects TRBV27 to TRBJ1-2, with D unresolved. The receptor's source is a human donor with pancreatic ductal adenocarcinoma. Source material: PBMCs. CDR3 bases: TGTGCCAGCCGACACCTTAACTATGGCTACACCTTC. Its protein is CASRHLNYGYTF.